This TCR beta chain was profiled in a study of cytomegalovirus exposure and HLA in healthy donors. The study, taken as a whole, reports: Most likely, a cluster of highly shared sequence variants arose as a sequencing artifact. Among the most significant clusters, several appeared linked to common viral pathogens in a later analysis. A later examination showed that TCR association rates differed by HLA locus, with DRB1 most and HLA-C fewest.

The table lists this clone with a few counts. Its antigen is as yet unknown. V was pared by 1 base and J by 4 bases, with 3 bases of the junction left unmatched. The CDR3 runs 16 residues. In germline, CDR1 is SGDLS, CDR2 YYNGEE. Both 60 Vbeta primers and 13 Jbeta primers went into the PCR. Profiled with immunoSEQ multiplex PCR; TCRdb holds only in-frame clones, not every one. The sample includes about 88,000 clones, about 87% of them seen just once. This chain uses TRBV9 with TRBJ2-1; 12 bases match TRBD1. The receptor's source is a man in his late teens or twenties in good health and CMV-seronegative. Source material: PBMCs. The CDR3 nucleotides are TGTGCCAGCAGCGTAAGGGGACAGGGGGCATACAATGAGCAGTTCTTC. This encodes CASSVRGQGAYNEQFF.